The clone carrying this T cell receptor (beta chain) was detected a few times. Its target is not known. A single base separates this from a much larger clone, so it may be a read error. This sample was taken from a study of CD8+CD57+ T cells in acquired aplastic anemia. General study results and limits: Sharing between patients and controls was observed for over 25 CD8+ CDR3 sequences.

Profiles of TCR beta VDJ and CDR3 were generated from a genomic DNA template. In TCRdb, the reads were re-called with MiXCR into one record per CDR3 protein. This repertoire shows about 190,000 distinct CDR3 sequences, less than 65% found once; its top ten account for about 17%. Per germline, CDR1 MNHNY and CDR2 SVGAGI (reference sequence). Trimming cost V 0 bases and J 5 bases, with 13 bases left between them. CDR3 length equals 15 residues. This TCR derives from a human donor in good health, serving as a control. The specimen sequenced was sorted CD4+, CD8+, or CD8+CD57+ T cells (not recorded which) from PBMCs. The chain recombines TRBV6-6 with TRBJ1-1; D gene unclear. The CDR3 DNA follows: TGTGCCAGCAGTTACTCGGAGGGAAAGATAACTGAAGCTTTCTTT. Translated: CASSYSEGKITEAFF.